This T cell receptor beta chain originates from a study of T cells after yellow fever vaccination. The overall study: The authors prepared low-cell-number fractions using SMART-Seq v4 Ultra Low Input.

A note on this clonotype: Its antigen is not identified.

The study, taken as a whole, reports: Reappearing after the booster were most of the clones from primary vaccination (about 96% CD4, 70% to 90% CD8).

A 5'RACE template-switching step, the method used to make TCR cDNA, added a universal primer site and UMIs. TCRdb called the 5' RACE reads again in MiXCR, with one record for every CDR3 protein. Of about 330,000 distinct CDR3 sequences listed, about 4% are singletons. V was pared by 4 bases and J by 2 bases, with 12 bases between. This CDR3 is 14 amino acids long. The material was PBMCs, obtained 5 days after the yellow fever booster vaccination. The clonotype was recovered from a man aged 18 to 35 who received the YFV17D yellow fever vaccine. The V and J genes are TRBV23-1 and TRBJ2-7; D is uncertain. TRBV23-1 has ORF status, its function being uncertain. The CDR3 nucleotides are TGCGCCAGCAGTCCATCGGGCAACCCCTACGAGCAGTACGTC. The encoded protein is CASSPSGNPYEQYV.